This is a list of T cell receptor beta chains from one sample in a study of T cell responses to AZD1222 COVID-19 vaccine. The method was immunoSEQ multiplex PCR; TCRdb's version includes in-frame clones alone and lacks a portion of them. The sample yields about 120,000 clones, more than 85% seen once. Sequences were derived from peripheral blood, sampled 28 days after the second AZD1222 dose. Source of these receptors: an adult who received the AZD1222 COVID-19 vaccine. The CDR3 runs from the conserved cysteine through the conserved F or W. The order of the fields is CDR3 DNA, CDR3 protein, D gene, clone size, J gene, V gene, CDR3 length. D genes are given only for firm matches. The size entry is marked missing in some rows and otherwise reads once, few, many or a size class.

CDR3 DNA: TGTGCCAGCAGCTGGGACGGGAACACCGGGGAGCTGTTTTTT
CDR3 protein: CASSWDGNTGELFF
D gene: -
clone size: -
J gene: TRBJ2-2
V gene: TRBV11-2
CDR3 length: 14

CDR3 DNA: TGTGCCAGCAGCTACCGACAAGTCAATGAGCAGTTCTTC
CDR3 protein: CASSYRQVNEQFF
D gene: -
clone size: once
J gene: TRBJ2-1
V gene: TRBV7-2
CDR3 length: 13

CDR3 DNA: TGCGCCAGCAGCTTGGTAACACCGAACACTGAAGCTTTCTTT
CDR3 protein: CASSLVTPNTEAFF
D gene: -
clone size: -
J gene: TRBJ1-1
V gene: TRBV5-1
CDR3 length: 14

CDR3 DNA: TGCGCCAGCAGCCAGAAGCGGGGGCCTAGCACAGATACGCAGTATTTT
CDR3 protein: CASSQKRGPSTDTQYF
D gene: TRBD2
clone size: once
J gene: TRBJ2-3
V gene: TRBV4-3
CDR3 length: 16

CDR3 DNA: TGTGCCACCAGCAGAGGGACAGAAGGGAATGAAAAACTGTTTTTT
CDR3 protein: CATSRGTEGNEKLFF
D gene: -
clone size: few
J gene: TRBJ1-4
V gene: TRBV15
CDR3 length: 15

CDR3 DNA: TGCGCCAGCAGCCCAAACGCGGTTGGGGTCTCCGCCTATGGCTACACCTTC
CDR3 protein: CASSPNAVGVSAYGYTF
D gene: -
clone size: once
J gene: TRBJ1-2
V gene: TRBV4-3
CDR3 length: 17

CDR3 DNA: TGTGCCAGCAGTCCTACCCGCACAGATACGCAGTATTTT
CDR3 protein: CASSPTRTDTQYF
D gene: -
clone size: -
J gene: TRBJ2-3
V gene: TRBV12-3/TRBV12-4
CDR3 length: 13

CDR3 DNA: TGTGCCAGCAGTTACCAGCAGGGGAGTACCTACGAGCAGTACTTC
CDR3 protein: CASSYQQGSTYEQYF
D gene: -
clone size: -
J gene: TRBJ2-7
V gene: TRBV6-2/TRBV6-3
CDR3 length: 15

CDR3 DNA: TGTGCCAGCAGCTTAATGGGGGCAGACACTGAAGCTTTCTTT
CDR3 protein: CASSLMGADTEAFF
D gene: -
clone size: -
J gene: TRBJ1-1
V gene: TRBV7-3
CDR3 length: 14

CDR3 DNA: TGTGCCAGCAGCTTAGCCTTGACAGCCTCCTATGGCTACACCTTC
CDR3 protein: CASSLALTASYGYTF
D gene: -
clone size: -
J gene: TRBJ1-2
V gene: TRBV11-2
CDR3 length: 15

CDR3 DNA: TGTGCCAGCAGTAAAACAGGGACGGTGCAGTACTTC
CDR3 protein: CASSKTGTVQYF
D gene: -
clone size: -
J gene: TRBJ2-7
V gene: TRBV6-1
CDR3 length: 12

CDR3 DNA: TGTGCCAGCAGTTACTCGGGACAGGGGATTAGGAGCGCTGAAGCTTTCTTT
CDR3 protein: CASSYSGQGIRSAEAFF
D gene: TRBD1
clone size: -
J gene: TRBJ1-1
V gene: TRBV6-2/TRBV6-3
CDR3 length: 17

CDR3 DNA: TGCAGTGCTAGAGAAACGGCGACCCAGTACTTC
CDR3 protein: CSARETATQYF
D gene: -
clone size: -
J gene: TRBJ2-5
V gene: TRBV20-1
CDR3 length: 11

CDR3 DNA: TGTGCCAGCAGTGAAGGACAGGGGGACAATGAGCAGTTCTTC
CDR3 protein: CASSEGQGDNEQFF
D gene: TRBD1
clone size: -
J gene: TRBJ2-1
V gene: TRBV2
CDR3 length: 14

CDR3 DNA: TGTGCCAGCAGTGCTACTCTAGGGGTGATAACAGATACGCAGTATTTT
CDR3 protein: CASSATLGVITDTQYF
D gene: -
clone size: once
J gene: TRBJ2-3
V gene: TRBV2
CDR3 length: 16

CDR3 DNA: TGTGCCACCAGCAGAGGGGACAATCGTCAGCCCCAGCATTTT
CDR3 protein: CATSRGDNRQPQHF
D gene: -
clone size: few
J gene: TRBJ1-5
V gene: TRBV15
CDR3 length: 14

CDR3 DNA: TGCGCCAGCAGCCGAGGACTTAACACCGGGGAGCTGTTTTTT
CDR3 protein: CASSRGLNTGELFF
D gene: -
clone size: -
J gene: TRBJ2-2
V gene: TRBV4-1
CDR3 length: 14

CDR3 DNA: TGTGCCAGCAGCCAAGACCGCTCTGGAAACACCATATATTTT
CDR3 protein: CASSQDRSGNTIYF
D gene: -
clone size: -
J gene: TRBJ1-3
V gene: TRBV14
CDR3 length: 14

CDR3 DNA: TGCGCCAGCAGTGAGTCGTTGGGGTGGCCCCAGCATTTT
CDR3 protein: CASSESLGWPQHF
D gene: -
clone size: -
J gene: TRBJ1-5
V gene: TRBV10-1
CDR3 length: 13

CDR3 DNA: TGTGCCAGCAGTTACAGCTCTGGGGCCAACGTCCTGACTTTC
CDR3 protein: CASSYSSGANVLTF
D gene: -
clone size: -
J gene: TRBJ2-6
V gene: TRBV6-2/TRBV6-3
CDR3 length: 14

CDR3 DNA: TGTGCCAGCAGCCTAGATGGGGGGTACGGTGAGCAGTTCTTC
CDR3 protein: CASSLDGGYGEQFF
D gene: -
clone size: once
J gene: TRBJ2-1
V gene: TRBV11-2
CDR3 length: 14

CDR3 DNA: TGCGCCAGCAGTGACGGGACAGGGCTTTCCTACGAGCAGTACTTC
CDR3 protein: CASSDGTGLSYEQYF
D gene: TRBD1
clone size: once
J gene: TRBJ2-7
V gene: TRBV10-2
CDR3 length: 15

CDR3 DNA: TGTGCCAGCAGTCCCATCAGGGGCGACTATGGCTACACCTTC
CDR3 protein: CASSPIRGDYGYTF
D gene: -
clone size: -
J gene: TRBJ1-2
V gene: TRBV27
CDR3 length: 14

CDR3 DNA: TGTGCCAGCAGTAAGACAGGGGGGATTGGCGGGGAGCTGTTTTTT
CDR3 protein: CASSKTGGIGGELFF
D gene: TRBD1
clone size: -
J gene: TRBJ2-2
V gene: TRBV25-1
CDR3 length: 15

CDR3 DNA: TGTGCCAGCAGCCTAGGGGACAGGGTAAAAACCGGGGAGCTGTTTTTT
CDR3 protein: CASSLGDRVKTGELFF
D gene: TRBD1
clone size: -
J gene: TRBJ2-2
V gene: TRBV3-1/TRBV3-2
CDR3 length: 16

CDR3 DNA: TGTGCCAGCAGTGTCGGGACTAGCGGGGGGGATGAGCAGTTCTTC
CDR3 protein: CASSVGTSGGDEQFF
D gene: TRBD2
clone size: -
J gene: TRBJ2-1
V gene: TRBV6-2/TRBV6-3
CDR3 length: 15

CDR3 DNA: TGTGCCAGCAGCCCTAGCGGGGGGGCCCATGAGCAGTTCTTC
CDR3 protein: CASSPSGGAHEQFF
D gene: TRBD2
clone size: -
J gene: TRBJ2-1
V gene: TRBV3-1/TRBV3-2
CDR3 length: 14

CDR3 DNA: TGTGCCACCAGCGGGGAGAGGTATCAGCCCCAGCATTTT
CDR3 protein: CATSGERYQPQHF
D gene: -
clone size: -
J gene: TRBJ1-5
V gene: TRBV15
CDR3 length: 13

CDR3 DNA: TGTGCCAGCAGCACTCGAGTCTATAGCAATCAGCCCCAGCATTTT
CDR3 protein: CASSTRVYSNQPQHF
D gene: -
clone size: few
J gene: TRBJ1-5
V gene: TRBV5-8
CDR3 length: 15

CDR3 DNA: TGCAGCGTTCGGACTAGCGGGGCCTCCACAGATACGCAGTATTTT
CDR3 protein: CSVRTSGASTDTQYF
D gene: TRBD2
clone size: -
J gene: TRBJ2-3
V gene: TRBV29-1
CDR3 length: 15

CDR3 DNA: TGTGCCAGCAGCCCTCCAGGGGGCGGATTCTATGGCTACACCTTC
CDR3 protein: CASSPPGGGFYGYTF
D gene: TRBD1
clone size: -
J gene: TRBJ1-2
V gene: TRBV6-6
CDR3 length: 15

CDR3 DNA: TGTGCCAGCGAGGACTACTATGGCTACACCTTC
CDR3 protein: CASEDYYGYTF
D gene: -
clone size: -
J gene: TRBJ1-2
V gene: TRBV28
CDR3 length: 11

CDR3 DNA: TGTGCCAGCTCACTGGGACAGGGGGTAAACTATGGCTACACCTTC
CDR3 protein: CASSLGQGVNYGYTF
D gene: TRBD1
clone size: -
J gene: TRBJ1-2
V gene: TRBV18
CDR3 length: 15

CDR3 DNA: TGTGCCAGCAGCCCAAGGGGAGGTCAGGCGATGGTCGAGCAGTACTTC
CDR3 protein: CASSPRGGQAMVEQYF
D gene: -
clone size: -
J gene: TRBJ2-7
V gene: TRBV13
CDR3 length: 16

CDR3 DNA: TGTGCCAGCAGCTTACCGGGGCTGGGGGCTTTCTTT
CDR3 protein: CASSLPGLGAFF
D gene: -
clone size: -
J gene: TRBJ1-1
V gene: TRBV7-9
CDR3 length: 12

CDR3 DNA: TGTGCCAGCACCGGGGACCTGAACACTGAAGCTTTCTTT
CDR3 protein: CASTGDLNTEAFF
D gene: -
clone size: -
J gene: TRBJ1-1
V gene: TRBV27
CDR3 length: 13

CDR3 DNA: TGCGCCAGCAGCCATCAGGGGACAGCCTCTGGGGCCAACGTCCTGACTTTC
CDR3 protein: CASSHQGTASGANVLTF
D gene: TRBD1
clone size: -
J gene: TRBJ2-6
V gene: TRBV4-3
CDR3 length: 17

CDR3 DNA: TGTGCCAGCAGTCACCCCGGGACACCCGAGCAGTACTTC
CDR3 protein: CASSHPGTPEQYF
D gene: -
clone size: -
J gene: TRBJ2-7
V gene: TRBV2
CDR3 length: 13

CDR3 DNA: TGTGCCAGCAGCCAAGATGCCTTTCGCTCTGGAAACACCATATATTTT
CDR3 protein: CASSQDAFRSGNTIYF
D gene: -
clone size: -
J gene: TRBJ1-3
V gene: TRBV14
CDR3 length: 16

CDR3 DNA: TGTGCCAGCAGTGAACAAGGGACAGGGAAGACAGATACGCAGTATTTT
CDR3 protein: CASSEQGTGKTDTQYF
D gene: TRBD1
clone size: few
J gene: TRBJ2-3
V gene: TRBV2
CDR3 length: 16

CDR3 DNA: TGCGCCAGCAGTGCGGTGGTGGGGTATGGCTACACCTTC
CDR3 protein: CASSAVVGYGYTF
D gene: -
clone size: -
J gene: TRBJ1-2
V gene: TRBV10-1
CDR3 length: 13

CDR3 DNA: TGTGCCATCAGTGAGTCGTCGGACCTGCTAGCCAAAAACATTCAGTACTTC
CDR3 protein: CAISESSDLLAKNIQYF
D gene: -
clone size: once
J gene: TRBJ2-4
V gene: TRBV10-3
CDR3 length: 17

CDR3 DNA: TGTGCCAGCAGAGACAGGGGTATCGGGGAGCTGTTTTTT
CDR3 protein: CASRDRGIGELFF
D gene: TRBD1
clone size: once
J gene: TRBJ2-2
V gene: TRBV7-2
CDR3 length: 13

CDR3 DNA: TGTGCCAGCAGCCTCCGGGACCCTAATTCACCCCTCCACTTT
CDR3 protein: CASSLRDPNSPLHF
D gene: -
clone size: -
J gene: TRBJ1-6
V gene: TRBV7-2
CDR3 length: 14

CDR3 DNA: TGCAGCGTTGAAGGCGATCCCCGCCCTAATGAGCAGTTCTTC
CDR3 protein: CSVEGDPRPNEQFF
D gene: -
clone size: -
J gene: TRBJ2-1
V gene: TRBV29-1
CDR3 length: 14

CDR3 DNA: TGTGCCAGCAGCCAGGGGGCTGCCGGGGTCGGCTACACCTTC
CDR3 protein: CASSQGAAGVGYTF
D gene: TRBD1
clone size: -
J gene: TRBJ1-2
V gene: TRBV9
CDR3 length: 14

CDR3 DNA: TGCGCCAGCAGCCAAGTAGGAGGGGGTATCGAGACCCAGTACTTC
CDR3 protein: CASSQVGGGIETQYF
D gene: -
clone size: -
J gene: TRBJ2-5
V gene: TRBV4-3
CDR3 length: 15

CDR3 DNA: TGTGCCAGCAGCTTACGGGGAATACGGACTGAAGCTTTCTTT
CDR3 protein: CASSLRGIRTEAFF
D gene: -
clone size: -
J gene: TRBJ1-1
V gene: TRBV13
CDR3 length: 14

CDR3 DNA: TGTGCCAGCTCCCCCCGGGGGCATACTACGAACACTGAAGCTTTCTTT
CDR3 protein: CASSPRGHTTNTEAFF
D gene: -
clone size: -
J gene: TRBJ1-1
V gene: TRBV18
CDR3 length: 16

CDR3 DNA: TGTGCCAGCAGCTTCCGGCCGTCTAACTATGGCTACACCTTC
CDR3 protein: CASSFRPSNYGYTF
D gene: -
clone size: few
J gene: TRBJ1-2
V gene: TRBV5-5
CDR3 length: 14

CDR3 DNA: TGTGCCAGTGGACAGAGGAGCTCCTACGAGCAGTACTTC
CDR3 protein: CASGQRSSYEQYF
D gene: -
clone size: -
J gene: TRBJ2-7
V gene: TRBV2
CDR3 length: 13

CDR3 DNA: TGTGCCAGCAGTGAACCGCCGGAGACGACCTACGAGCAGTACTTC
CDR3 protein: CASSEPPETTYEQYF
D gene: -
clone size: -
J gene: TRBJ2-7
V gene: TRBV6-1
CDR3 length: 15

CDR3 DNA: TGTGCCAGCAGATACAGGTGGGGGGGTCAGCCCCAGCATTTT
CDR3 protein: CASRYRWGGQPQHF
D gene: -
clone size: -
J gene: TRBJ1-5
V gene: TRBV28
CDR3 length: 14

CDR3 DNA: TGTGCCGGCCGGACAGGGGGAAACACTGAAGCTTTCTTT
CDR3 protein: CAGRTGGNTEAFF
D gene: TRBD1
clone size: -
J gene: TRBJ1-1
V gene: TRBV2
CDR3 length: 13

CDR3 DNA: TGCGCCAGCAGCTTGGAGCCAGGAACTAATGAAAAACTGTTTTTT
CDR3 protein: CASSLEPGTNEKLFF
D gene: -
clone size: few
J gene: TRBJ1-4
V gene: TRBV5-1
CDR3 length: 15

CDR3 DNA: TGTGCCAGCAGCCAAGCCAGGGGAGGGAGAACAGATACGCAGTATTTT
CDR3 protein: CASSQARGGRTDTQYF
D gene: -
clone size: -
J gene: TRBJ2-3
V gene: TRBV3-1/TRBV3-2
CDR3 length: 16

CDR3 DNA: TGTGCCAGCACCATGGGCAGGGCGGAAGAGACCCAGTACTTC
CDR3 protein: CASTMGRAEETQYF
D gene: -
clone size: once
J gene: TRBJ2-5
V gene: TRBV6-5
CDR3 length: 14

CDR3 DNA: TGTGCCAGCAGAGAGGGACAAGGCAGGGGCTACACCTTC
CDR3 protein: CASREGQGRGYTF
D gene: -
clone size: -
J gene: TRBJ1-2
V gene: TRBV12-3/TRBV12-4
CDR3 length: 13

CDR3 DNA: TGCGCCAGCAGCTTGAGGGGGTACGAGCAGTACTTC
CDR3 protein: CASSLRGYEQYF
D gene: -
clone size: -
J gene: TRBJ2-7
V gene: TRBV5-1
CDR3 length: 12